The 11 T cell receptor beta chains given below trace back to one sample, sequenced in a study of cytomegalovirus exposure and HLA in healthy donors. Vbeta (60) and Jbeta (13) primers were used in the PCR. Only in-frame clones appear in the TCRdb table, and some are missing; sequencing was by immunoSEQ multiplex PCR. The data show about 130,000 clones, 65% to 75% seen once. Sequenced input: PBMCs. Receptors were obtained from a man between 40 and 49 years old in good health and CMV-seropositive.

This clone was found once. The rearrangement links TRBV7-9 to TRBJ1-1; D is unresolved. The CDR3 covers 15 residues. V was clipped by 1 base and J by 1 base, with 10 bases between them. Germline V gives CDR1 SEHNR, CDR2 FQNEAQ (reference sequence). The CDR3 sequence is CASSLGGLRNTEAFF. The CDR3 DNA reads as TGTGCCAGCAGCTTAGGCGGACTTAGGAACACTGAAGCTTTCTTT.

This clone was seen ten or more times. The chain has TRBV25-1 and TRBJ2-1; TRBD1 might be the D (6 bases). The ends were cut back, 5 bases at V and 3 bases at J, with 11 bases in the middle. This CDR3 comprises 14 residues. Germline-derived CDR1 and CDR2 are MGHDK and SYGVNS. The CDR3 DNA follows: TGTGCCAGCAGTACCTACAGGGACTACAATGAGCAGTTCTTC. As protein: CASSTYRDYNEQFF.

The rearrangement uses TRBV10-2 and TRBJ1-2; D is possibly TRBD1 (5 bases). Germline V gives CDR1 WSHSY, CDR2 SAAADI. Trimming took 0 bases from V and 1 from J, leaving 12 bases between them. The CDR3 sequence is 16 residues long. CDR3 sequence (DNA): TGCGCCAGCAGTGAGTCTGGGGGACTGAATAACTATGGCTACACCTTC. Encoded protein: CASSESGGLNNYGYTF.

CDR3 sequence reads: CASSGREGTEAFF. The CDR3 DNA reads TGTGCCAGCAGTGGGAGGGAGGGCACTGAAGCTTTCTTT. The chain joins TRBV2 to TRBJ1-1; D unclear. This CDR3 is 13 amino acids long. In germline, CDR1 is SNHLY, CDR2 FYNNEI. The V end was cut by 4 bases, the J end by 4 bases, with 10 bases between. The variable domain in full, with the rest retrieved from reference TRBV2 and TRBJ1-1, is EPEVTQTPSHQVTQMGQEVILRCVPISNHLYFYWYRQILGQKVEFLVSFYNNEISEKSEIFDDQFSVERPDGSNFTLKIRSTKLEDSAMYFCASSGREGTEAFFGQGTRLTVV.

The chain employs TRBV5-6 and TRBJ2-1; 11 bases match TRBD1. The CDR3 length is 16 residues. The junction had 3 bases not matched to a gene; V was cut back by 2 bases and J by 2 bases. CDR1 is SGHDT and CDR2 is YYEEEE in the germline V gene. The DNA for the CDR3 is TGTGCCAGCAGCTTAGGGACAGGGGGTACCTACAATGAGCAGTTCTTC. Its protein product is CASSLGTGGTYNEQFF.

V is TRBV11-2 and J is TRBJ2-1, with a tentative D call TRBD2 (7 bases). Deletions cut 2 bases from V and 6 bases from J, with 11 bases between. The CDR3 is 14 amino acids. The V gene's germline CDR1 is SGHAT and CDR2 FQNNGV. CDR3 DNA sequence: TGTGCCAGCAGCTTATTAAGGGGGGGCAATGAGCAGTTCTTC. Translating it yields CASSLLRGGNEQFF. The full variable domain, its missing parts supplied by reference TRBV11-2 and TRBJ2-1, is EAGVAQSPRYKIIEKRQSVAFWCNPISGHATLYWYQQILGQGPKLLIQFQNNGVVDDSQLPKDRFSAERLKGVDSTLKIQPAKLEDSAVYLCASSLLRGGNEQFFGPGTRLTVL.

The chain recombines TRBV5-1 with TRBJ2-3; 7 bases map to TRBD1. There are 14 residues in the CDR3. The germline V gene has CDR1 SGHRS and CDR2 YFSETQ. J was trimmed by 0 bases and V by 6 bases; bases with no gene match: 4. DNA of the CDR3: TGCGCCAGCACCCAGGGGGTGAGCACAGATACGCAGTATTTT. Amino acids: CASTQGVSTDTQYF.

J is TRBJ2-2 and V is TRBV19, with TRBD2 identical over 8 bases. The V gene's germline CDR1 is LNHDA and CDR2 SQIVND (reference sequence). CDR3 length: 17 residues. J was trimmed by 3 bases and V by 6 bases; bases with no gene match: 12. CDR3 loop: CASSPQLAEGDTGELFF. CDR3 in DNA: TGTGCCAGTAGCCCCCAACTAGCGGAAGGGGACACCGGGGAGCTGTTTTTT.

The rearrangement joins TRBV30 to TRBJ2-1, with 11 nucleotides matching TRBD2. Germline V gene lookup returns CDR1 GTSNPN and CDR2 SVGIG (reference sequence). This CDR3 comprises 14 residues. V lost 4 bases to trimming and J lost 4 bases; unmatched junction nucleotides: 3. CDR3 protein: CAWTGTSGYNEQFF. The CDR3 DNA sequence: TGTGCCTGGACCGGGACTAGCGGTTACAATGAGCAGTTCTTC.

This clone was observed a handful of times. In nucleotides, the CDR3 is TGCGCCAGCAGCTTGGTGGGCGGGGGGGACTACAATGAGCAGTTCTTC. It translates to CASSLVGGGDYNEQFF. The chain uses TRBV5-1 and TRBJ2-1; 9 bases match TRBD2. The trim removed 0 bases at V and 3 bases at J, leaving 4 bases unmatched. This CDR3 spans 16 amino acids. Per the germline V gene, CDR1 is SGHRS and CDR2 is YFSETQ.

The CDR3: CASSLDPRGEAFF. The CDR3 nucleotides read TGCGCCAGCAGCTTGGACCCAAGGGGTGAAGCTTTCTTT. V usage is TRBV5-1 and J usage is TRBJ1-1; D is perhaps TRBD1 (5 bases). Trimming shortened V by 0 bases and J by 7 bases, and 10 bases separated the two germline ends. Germline V gene sequence: CDR1 SGHRS, CDR2 YFSETQ. The CDR3 contains 13 residues.